Listed below are T cell receptor beta chains from one sample, sequenced in a study of T cell responses to AZD1222 COVID-19 vaccine. Assay: immunoSEQ multiplex PCR; the TCRdb copy retains only in-frame clones and omits some. The sample lists about 120,000 clones; approximately 92% were seen once. The specimen comprised peripheral blood, sampled 28 days after the second dose of the MenACWY control vaccine. These receptors originate from an adult who received the MenACWY meningococcal vaccine as a control. Each CDR3 is given with its conserved first and last residue. The D gene is left open where the match is weak. Clone size is stated in some rows and not others, as once, few, many or a class when expanded.

D	length	V	J	size	CDR3	DNA
.	14	TRBV11-1	TRBJ2-5	.	CASSRSRTSQTQYF	TGTGCCAGCAGCCGATCAAGGACAAGCCAGACCCAGTACTTC
.	13	TRBV7-2	TRBJ2-1	.	CASSQRRANEQFF	TGTGCCAGCAGCCAGAGGAGGGCTAATGAGCAGTTCTTC
.	16	TRBV28	TRBJ1-6	.	CASSLGGSSYNSPLHF	TGTGCCAGCAGTTTGGGGGGGAGCTCCTATAATTCACCCCTCCACTTT
TRBD1	15	TRBV5-1	TRBJ1-4	.	CASSWGTATNEKLFF	TGCGCCAGCAGCTGGGGGACAGCAACTAATGAAAAACTGTTTTTT
.	13	TRBV30	TRBJ1-2	.	CAWSSTGLYGYTF	TGTGCCTGGAGTTCCACAGGGCTCTATGGCTACACCTTC
.	12	TRBV12-3/TRBV12-4	TRBJ1-6	.	CASSYSDSPLHF	TGTGCCAGCAGTTATTCGGATTCACCCCTCCACTTT
.	12	TRBV19	TRBJ2-5	.	CASSIGSETQYF	TGTGCCAGTAGTATTGGTTCTGAGACCCAGTACTTC
.	13	TRBV7-2	TRBJ2-1	.	CASRVNRENEQFF	TGTGCCAGCAGAGTTAACAGGGAAAATGAGCAGTTCTTC
.	13	TRBV6-5	TRBJ2-7	.	CASKIQISYEQYF	TGTGCCAGCAAGATACAGATCTCCTACGAGCAGTACTTC
TRBD1	15	TRBV27	TRBJ1-6	.	CASSLLQGGNSPLHF	TGTGCCAGCAGTTTATTACAGGGGGGAAATTCACCCCTCCACTTT
TRBD2	14	TRBV19	TRBJ2-2	.	CASSIGTSGGELFF	TGTGCCAGTAGTATAGGGACTAGCGGCGGGGAGCTGTTTTTT
TRBD1	15	TRBV29-1	TRBJ1-1	.	CSVLDRGRGDTEAFF	TGCAGCGTTTTGGACAGGGGTCGCGGGGACACTGAAGCTTTCTTT
.	13	TRBV28	TRBJ1-2	.	CASMGGGGGGYTF	TGTGCCAGCATGGGAGGAGGGGGAGGAGGCTACACCTTC
.	12	TRBV28	TRBJ2-7	.	CASTSPSYEQYF	TGTGCCAGCACCTCCCCCTCCTACGAGCAGTACTTC
TRBD1	16	TRBV5-1	TRBJ1-2	.	CASSLEGQGAYYGYTF	TGCGCCAGCAGCTTGGAGGGACAGGGGGCCTACTATGGCTACACCTTC
.	12	TRBV11-2	TRBJ1-1	.	CASSTTAREAFF	TGTGCCAGCAGCACGACAGCACGAGAAGCTTTCTTT
TRBD2	19	TRBV18	TRBJ2-3	once	CASSRTPGLAGESTDTQYF	TGTGCCAGCTCCCGAACCCCGGGACTAGCGGGGGAGAGCACAGATACGCAGTATTTT
.	14	TRBV18	TRBJ2-4	once	CASSQVPADNIQYF	TGTGCCAGCTCACAGGTGCCCGCGGACAACATTCAGTACTTC
.	15	TRBV11-2	TRBJ1-3	.	CASSSPVGSGNTIYF	TGTGCCAGCAGCTCGCCCGTGGGGTCTGGAAACACCATATATTTT
TRBD2	17	TRBV11-2	TRBJ2-1	.	CASSLDGGGRWDNEQFF	TGTGCCAGCAGCTTAGATGGCGGCGGGAGATGGGATAATGAGCAGTTCTTC
.	12	TRBV27	TRBJ2-1	.	CASSRRYNEQFF	TGTGCCAGCAGTCGCAGGTACAATGAGCAGTTCTTC
.	16	TRBV7-9	TRBJ2-2	.	CASSHSTGTFTGELFF	TGTGCCAGCAGCCATTCGACGGGGACCTTCACCGGGGAGCTGTTTTTT
TRBD1	14	TRBV29-1	TRBJ1-2	.	CSVDGTGTNYGYTF	TGCAGCGTTGATGGGACAGGGACTAACTATGGCTACACCTTC
.	14	TRBV20-1	TRBJ1-5	.	CSASGSGLRQPQHF	TGCAGTGCTAGTGGTTCGGGGTTACGACAGCCCCAGCATTTT
.	19	TRBV4-1	TRBJ2-6	few	CASSPYGAGLTSGANVLTF	TGCGCCAGCAGCCCCTACGGGGCAGGTCTAACCTCTGGGGCCAACGTCCTGACTTTC
.	19	TRBV5-4	TRBJ2-3	.	CASSLDPTYLRGGTDTQYF	TGTGCCAGCAGCTTGGACCCTACCTACCTTCGCGGGGGCACAGATACGCAGTATTTT
.	14	TRBV29-1	TRBJ2-7	.	CSVEDPNEPYEQYF	TGCAGCGTTGAAGACCCAAATGAGCCCTACGAGCAGTACTTC
.	14	TRBV11-2	TRBJ2-7	.	CASSLDQATYEQYF	TGTGCCAGCAGCTTAGACCAGGCAACCTACGAGCAGTACTTC
.	14	TRBV6-2/TRBV6-3	TRBJ2-7	.	CASSLLGGYYEQYF	TGTGCCAGCAGTTTGCTAGGGGGGTACTACGAGCAGTACTTC
.	16	TRBV4-3	TRBJ2-1	.	CASSQGFRGDYNEQFF	TGCGCCAGCAGCCAAGGGTTCAGGGGAGACTACAATGAGCAGTTCTTC
TRBD1	15	TRBV7-6	TRBJ2-7	once	CASSLAGTGIYEQYF	TGTGCCAGCAGCTTAGCAGGGACAGGGATCTACGAGCAGTACTTC
.	15	TRBV6-5	TRBJ2-6	.	CASSLGLSGANVLTF	TGTGCCAGCAGTCTAGGGTTGTCTGGGGCCAACGTCCTGACTTTC
.	16	TRBV7-9	TRBJ2-2	.	CASSFGGGLNTGELFF	TGTGCCAGCAGCTTCGGCGGGGGCCTCAACACCGGGGAGCTGTTTTTT
.	15	TRBV16	TRBJ1-1	.	CASRQARTRGTEAFF	TGTGCCAGCAGACAAGCTAGGACTCGGGGCACTGAAGCTTTCTTT
TRBD1	14	TRBV6-5	TRBJ1-6	.	CASSDRQGRSPLHF	TGTGCCAGCAGCGATAGACAGGGGCGATCACCCCTCCACTTT
TRBD2	15	TRBV19	TRBJ2-1	.	CASSSGLAVYNEQFF	TGTGCCAGTAGTAGCGGACTAGCGGTGTACAATGAGCAGTTCTTC
.	13	TRBV6-6	TRBJ1-3	.	CASSSLTGNTIYF	TGTGCCAGCAGTTCCCTGACTGGAAACACCATATATTTT
.	14	TRBV7-9	TRBJ1-2	.	CASSSTPTENGYTF	TGTGCCAGCAGCTCCACCCCTACCGAGAATGGCTACACCTTC
.	14	TRBV3-1/TRBV3-2	TRBJ1-5	.	CASSLRQSNQPQHF	TGTGCCAGCAGCCTTCGACAGAGCAATCAGCCCCAGCATTTT
.	15	TRBV2	TRBJ2-3	.	CAGDTGGRSTDTQYF	TGTGCCGGAGACACCGGGGGTCGATCCACAGATACGCAGTATTTT
.	16	TRBV6-2/TRBV6-3	TRBJ2-2	.	CASSYPEGHPTGELFF	TGTGCCAGCAGTTACCCGGAGGGACATCCTACCGGGGAGCTGTTTTTT
TRBD2	13	TRBV30	TRBJ2-2	.	CAWKLTSAGELFF	TGTGCCTGGAAGCTTACTAGCGCCGGGGAGCTGTTTTTT
.	13	TRBV3-1/TRBV3-2	TRBJ2-7	.	CASSQRGGIEQYF	TGTGCCAGCAGCCAAAGGGGGGGTATCGAGCAGTACTTC
.	14	TRBV5-4	TRBJ2-3	.	CASSLMHSTDTQYF	TGTGCCAGCAGCTTGATGCATAGCACAGATACGCAGTATTTT
TRBD1	15	TRBV29-1	TRBJ1-1	.	CSVAGQGAATYEAFF	TGCAGCGTTGCTGGACAGGGGGCCGCGACCTATGAAGCTTTCTTT
.	11	TRBV19	TRBJ2-3	.	CASGPADTQYF	TGTGCCAGTGGTCCGGCTGATACGCAGTATTTT
.	13	TRBV16	TRBJ2-7	.	CASSNGQYYEQYF	TGTGCCAGCAGCAACGGACAGTACTACGAGCAGTACTTC
.	13	TRBV27	TRBJ2-1	.	CASSLRPYNEQFF	TGTGCCAGCAGTTTACGACCCTACAATGAGCAGTTCTTC
.	14	TRBV9	TRBJ1-4	.	CASSLSPRNEKLFF	TGTGCCAGCAGCCTATCACCGCGGAATGAAAAACTGTTTTTT
.	16	TRBV7-9	TRBJ1-3	.	CASSSHSDHSGNTIYF	TGTGCCAGCAGCTCCCACAGCGATCACTCTGGAAACACCATATATTTT